This T cell receptor (beta chain) emerged from a study of T cells in Graves' hyperthyroidism and ophthalmopathy. Study results and caveats: Appearing also in blood were most of the thyroid clonotypes expanded above 0.001.

For this clonotype: What it binds is unknown.

Using RNA transcripts as the source, TCR beta CDR3 regions were amplified. When the TCR CDR3 underwent first-round RT-PCR, the HTBI primer set was used. TCRdb analysed the multiplex PCR reads with MiXCR anew, one entry per CDR3 protein. This table has around 610,000 distinct CDR3 sequences, about 15% appearing once. Clinical symptoms, serum thyroxine and TRAb, thyroid ultrasound and orbital computed tomography were used for the diagnoses. Germline loops: CDR1 SGHTA, CDR2 FQGTGA. Trimming removed 4 bases at V and 8 bases at J, with 11 bases between. The CDR3 runs to 13 residues. The V call is TRBV7-3, the J call TRBJ2-2, with a tentative D call TRBD2 (6 bases). The material sequenced was blood. The receptor was isolated from a woman in her 40s with Graves' ophthalmopathy. Here the CDR3 reads CASSSGVPGELFF. CDR3 coding DNA: TGTGCCAGCAGCTCGGGAGTTCCGGGGGAGCTGTTTTTT.